These T cell receptor beta chains were read from a single sample in a study of Ad26.COV2.S vaccination and SARS-CoV-2 variants. Measured with immunoSEQ multiplex PCR; TCRdb has only the in-frame clones, and not every one. This table holds nearly 400,000 clones, around 89% found once. The source was peripheral blood, collected in a trial of Ad26.COV2.S vaccine versus placebo. These TCRs come from a person between 18 and 60 years old who received the Ad26.COV2.S COVID-19 vaccine or a placebo. The CDR3 runs from the conserved cysteine through the conserved F or W. D genes are given only for firm matches. For some rows the clone size is stated as once, few or many, or as a class when expanded; others skip it.

clone size	D gene	J gene	V gene	CDR3 protein	CDR3 DNA
-	TRBD1	TRBJ1-2	TRBV18	CASSPQGASNYGYTF	TGTGCCAGCTCACCACAGGGGGCGTCAAACTATGGCTACACCTTC
once	-	TRBJ2-7	TRBV28	CASSFRGSSYEQYF	TGTGCCAGCAGTTTTCGGGGCAGCTCCTACGAGCAGTACTTC
-	-	TRBJ1-5	TRBV21-1	CASSKAVGYSNQPQHF	TGTGCCAGCAGCAAAGCAGTGGGTTATAGCAATCAGCCCCAGCATTTT
-	TRBD2	TRBJ2-7	TRBV13	CASSLQFGREAYEQYF	TGTGCCAGCAGCTTACAGTTCGGGAGGGAAGCTTACGAGCAGTACTTC
-	-	TRBJ1-1	TRBV7-9	CASSLAGDPLAFF	TGTGCCAGCAGCTTAGCGGGCGACCCGCTGGCTTTCTTT
once	-	TRBJ2-2	TRBV4-1	CASSQTPRDIKKGGELFF	TGCGCCAGCAGCCAAACTCCCCGGGATATAAAAAAAGGCGGGGAGCTGTTTTTT
-	-	TRBJ1-2	TRBV20-1	CSAAEGHGYTF	TGCAGTGCTGCGGAGGGACACGGCTACACCTTC
once	-	TRBJ1-1	TRBV27	CASGRVGWNTEAFF	TGTGCCAGCGGTCGGGTGGGGTGGAACACTGAAGCTTTCTTT
-	TRBD1	TRBJ2-7	TRBV5-4	CASSYNRGTYEQYF	TGTGCCAGCAGCTATAACAGGGGGACCTACGAGCAGTACTTC
-	TRBD1	TRBJ2-3	TRBV19	CASTATGGLGDTQYF	TGTGCCAGTACCGCGACAGGGGGCTTGGGAGATACGCAGTATTTT
-	-	TRBJ2-1	TRBV11-2	CASYPRDTSRGEQFF	TGTGCCAGCTACCCCCGGGACACCTCCAGGGGTGAGCAGTTCTTC
-	-	TRBJ2-3	TRBV6-2/TRBV6-3	CASSREPEDTQYF	TGTGCCAGCAGCCGGGAACCCGAAGATACGCAGTATTTT
-	TRBD1	TRBJ2-3	TRBV7-3	CASSYPGGAQYF	TGTGCCAGCAGCTATCCAGGGGGAGCGCAGTATTTT
-	TRBD2	TRBJ2-7	TRBV12-3/TRBV12-4	CASSPQSGVQYF	TGTGCCAGCAGTCCTCAAAGCGGGGTGCAGTACTTC
-	-	TRBJ2-7	TRBV28	CASTGGPSLYEQYF	TGTGCCAGCACCGGGGGGCCTTCTCTCTACGAGCAGTACTTC